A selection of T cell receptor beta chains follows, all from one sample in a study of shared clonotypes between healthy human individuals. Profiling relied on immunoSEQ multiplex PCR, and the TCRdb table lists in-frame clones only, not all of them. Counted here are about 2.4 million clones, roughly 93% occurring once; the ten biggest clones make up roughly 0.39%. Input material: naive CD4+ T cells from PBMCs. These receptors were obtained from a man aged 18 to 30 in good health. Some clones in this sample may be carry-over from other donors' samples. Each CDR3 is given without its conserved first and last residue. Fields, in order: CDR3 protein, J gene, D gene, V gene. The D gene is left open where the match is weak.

cdr3_aa: ASSLGNRVVSYGYT
j_call: TRBJ1-2
d_call: -
v_call: TRBV5-8

cdr3_aa: ASSLGPDTGELF
j_call: TRBJ2-2
d_call: -
v_call: TRBV11-3

cdr3_aa: ASRRPRQGRTSREQY
j_call: TRBJ2-7
d_call: TRBD1
v_call: TRBV28

cdr3_aa: ASSQGQTTQETQY
j_call: TRBJ2-5
d_call: -
v_call: TRBV14

cdr3_aa: SVDRGGEQY
j_call: -
d_call: -
v_call: TRBV29-1

cdr3_aa: ATSRAGAPGLSQY
j_call: TRBJ2-5
d_call: -
v_call: TRBV15

cdr3_aa: ASSQDAGQGYWETQY
j_call: TRBJ2-5
d_call: TRBD1
v_call: TRBV14

cdr3_aa: ASSHGRSSNEKLF
j_call: TRBJ1-4
d_call: -
v_call: TRBV28

cdr3_aa: ASSYVLQTYEQY
j_call: TRBJ2-7
d_call: -
v_call: TRBV6-6

cdr3_aa: ASRTTPGQGFYGYT
j_call: TRBJ1-2
d_call: TRBD1
v_call: TRBV28

cdr3_aa: ASSPGRLRMETQY
j_call: TRBJ2-5
d_call: -
v_call: TRBV7-8

cdr3_aa: ATREDTIY
j_call: TRBJ1-3
d_call: -
v_call: TRBV28

cdr3_aa: ATAGTAIEDTQY
j_call: TRBJ2-3
d_call: -
v_call: TRBV10-3

cdr3_aa: ASSTGTSGFYNEQF
j_call: TRBJ2-1
d_call: TRBD2
v_call: TRBV5-4

cdr3_aa: ASSLVQGQYGYT
j_call: TRBJ1-2
d_call: -
v_call: TRBV28

cdr3_aa: ASSRLAGNYEQY
j_call: TRBJ2-7
d_call: TRBD2
v_call: TRBV7-6

cdr3_aa: ASSPGLQETQY
j_call: TRBJ2-5
d_call: -
v_call: TRBV11-2

cdr3_aa: ASCTGRTSSGNTIY
j_call: TRBJ1-3
d_call: -
v_call: TRBV6-6

cdr3_aa: ASSLTSFAYNEQF
j_call: TRBJ2-1
d_call: -
v_call: TRBV5-1

cdr3_aa: AWSVLSSRINEQF
j_call: TRBJ2-1
d_call: -
v_call: TRBV30

cdr3_aa: ASSLDPTYSNQPQH
j_call: TRBJ1-5
d_call: -
v_call: TRBV5-1

cdr3_aa: ASSEPGQGGEKLF
j_call: TRBJ1-4
d_call: TRBD1
v_call: TRBV25-1

cdr3_aa: ASRALAGGFYEQY
j_call: TRBJ2-7
d_call: TRBD2
v_call: TRBV6-5

cdr3_aa: AWSVRSGTVAF
j_call: TRBJ1-1
d_call: -
v_call: TRBV30

cdr3_aa: ASSILPGQGRETQY
j_call: TRBJ2-5
d_call: TRBD1
v_call: TRBV19

cdr3_aa: ASRFRQGPSEKLF
j_call: TRBJ1-4
d_call: TRBD1
v_call: TRBV19

cdr3_aa: ASGEEETQY
j_call: TRBJ2-5
d_call: -
v_call: TRBV2

cdr3_aa: SVLSGETQY
j_call: TRBJ2-5
d_call: -
v_call: TRBV29-1

cdr3_aa: ASSLGGFPGYNEQF
j_call: TRBJ2-1
d_call: -
v_call: TRBV5-1

cdr3_aa: ASSLRGDSNQPQH
j_call: TRBJ1-5
d_call: -
v_call: TRBV21-1

cdr3_aa: ASSQTGGAINEQY
j_call: TRBJ2-7
d_call: TRBD1
v_call: TRBV4-1

cdr3_aa: ASSLTGSTYGYT
j_call: TRBJ1-2
d_call: -
v_call: TRBV28

cdr3_aa: ASSISGRASTDTQY
j_call: TRBJ2-3
d_call: -
v_call: TRBV7-9

cdr3_aa: ASSFTQQETQY
j_call: TRBJ2-5
d_call: -
v_call: TRBV7-9

cdr3_aa: ASSPMTGGYTGELF
j_call: TRBJ2-2
d_call: TRBD1
v_call: TRBV18

cdr3_aa: ASSPLGGREAGELF
j_call: TRBJ2-2
d_call: TRBD2
v_call: TRBV7-9

cdr3_aa: SVRDGEQF
j_call: TRBJ2-1
d_call: -
v_call: TRBV29-1

cdr3_aa: ASSDRTGLAGVRYYNEQF
j_call: TRBJ2-1
d_call: TRBD2
v_call: TRBV9

cdr3_aa: ASSFMVEDTQY
j_call: TRBJ2-3
d_call: -
v_call: TRBV5-1

cdr3_aa: ASSGSTDTQY
j_call: TRBJ2-3
d_call: -
v_call: TRBV2

cdr3_aa: ASSPQGYTGELF
j_call: TRBJ2-2
d_call: -
v_call: TRBV5-1

cdr3_aa: ASSTGHSYEQY
j_call: TRBJ2-7
d_call: -
v_call: TRBV5-1

cdr3_aa: ASSPGLAASYEQY
j_call: TRBJ2-7
d_call: TRBD2
v_call: TRBV18